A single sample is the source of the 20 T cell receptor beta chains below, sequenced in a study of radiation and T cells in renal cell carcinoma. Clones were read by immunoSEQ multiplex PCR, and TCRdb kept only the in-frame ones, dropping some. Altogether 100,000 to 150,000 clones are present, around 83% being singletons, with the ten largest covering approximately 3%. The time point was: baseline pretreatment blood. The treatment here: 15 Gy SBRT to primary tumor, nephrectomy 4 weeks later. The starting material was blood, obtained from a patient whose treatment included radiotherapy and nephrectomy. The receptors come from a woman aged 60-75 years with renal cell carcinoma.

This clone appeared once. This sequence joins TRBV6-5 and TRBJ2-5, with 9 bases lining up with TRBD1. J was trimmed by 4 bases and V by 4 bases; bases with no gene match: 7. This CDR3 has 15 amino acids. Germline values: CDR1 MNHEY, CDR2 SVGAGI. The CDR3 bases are TGTGCCAGCAGTTCAACCGGGACAGGGCGAGAGACCCAGTACTTC. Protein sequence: CASSSTGTGRETQYF.

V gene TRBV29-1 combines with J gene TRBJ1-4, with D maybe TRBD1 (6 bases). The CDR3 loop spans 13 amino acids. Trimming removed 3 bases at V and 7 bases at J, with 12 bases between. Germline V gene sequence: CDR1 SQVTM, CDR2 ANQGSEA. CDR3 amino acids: CSVDRGLGEKLFF. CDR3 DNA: TGCAGCGTTGACCGGGGGCTTGGTGAAAAACTGTTTTTT.

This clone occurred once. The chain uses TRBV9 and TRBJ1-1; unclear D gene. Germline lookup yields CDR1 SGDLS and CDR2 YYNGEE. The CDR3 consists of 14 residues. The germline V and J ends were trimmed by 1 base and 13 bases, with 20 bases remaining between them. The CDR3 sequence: CASSVMSAATFGFF. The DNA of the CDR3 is TGTGCCAGCAGCGTAATGTCGGCCGCCACTTTTGGTTTCTTT.

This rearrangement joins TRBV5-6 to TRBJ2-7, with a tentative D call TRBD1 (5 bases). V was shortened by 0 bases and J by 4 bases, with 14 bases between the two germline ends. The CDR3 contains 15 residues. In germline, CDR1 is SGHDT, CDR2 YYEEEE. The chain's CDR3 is CASSLAVDSFYEQYF. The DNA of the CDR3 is TGTGCCAGCAGCTTGGCGGTCGACAGCTTTTACGAGCAGTACTTC.

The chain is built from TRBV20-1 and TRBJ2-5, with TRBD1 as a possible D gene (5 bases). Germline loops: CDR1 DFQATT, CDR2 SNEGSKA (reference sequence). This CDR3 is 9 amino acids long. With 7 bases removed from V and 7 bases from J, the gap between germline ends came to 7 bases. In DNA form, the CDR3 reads TGCAGTGTAGGGGCGACCCAGTACTTC. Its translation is CSVGATQYF.

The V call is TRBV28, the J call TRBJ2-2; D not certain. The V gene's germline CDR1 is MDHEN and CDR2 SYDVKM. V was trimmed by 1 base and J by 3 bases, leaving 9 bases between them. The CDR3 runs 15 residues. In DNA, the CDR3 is TGTGCCAGCAGTTTATCCAGCAGCGACACCGGGGAGCTGTTTTTT. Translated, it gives CASSLSSSDTGELFF.

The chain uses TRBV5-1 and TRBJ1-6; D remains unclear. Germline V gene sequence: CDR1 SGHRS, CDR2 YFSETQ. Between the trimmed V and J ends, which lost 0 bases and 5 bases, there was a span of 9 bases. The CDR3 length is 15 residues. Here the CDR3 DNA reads TGCGCCAGCAGCTTGGCTGGACGGGATAATTCACCCCTCCACTTT. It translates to CASSLAGRDNSPLHF.

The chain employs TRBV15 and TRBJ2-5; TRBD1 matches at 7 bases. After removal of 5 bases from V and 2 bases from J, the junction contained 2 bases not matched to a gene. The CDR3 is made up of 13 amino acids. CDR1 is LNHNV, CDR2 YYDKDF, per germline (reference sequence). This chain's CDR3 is CATSRGQQETQYF. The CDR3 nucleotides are TGTGCCACCAGCCGGGGACAGCAAGAGACCCAGTACTTC.

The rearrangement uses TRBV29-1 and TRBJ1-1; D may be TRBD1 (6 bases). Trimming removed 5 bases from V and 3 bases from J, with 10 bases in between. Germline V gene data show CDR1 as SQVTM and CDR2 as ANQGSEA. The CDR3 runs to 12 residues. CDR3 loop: CSVQQGYTEAFF. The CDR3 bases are TGCAGCGTTCAACAGGGATACACTGAAGCTTTCTTT.

CDR3 sequence: CASKTGTPSSYEQYF. CDR3 nucleotide sequence: TGCGCCAGCAAAACCGGGACACCAAGCTCCTACGAGCAGTACTTC. The V gene is TRBV5-1, the J gene TRBJ2-7, with D maybe TRBD1 (6 bases). The CDR3 has 15 residues. V lost 6 bases to trimming and J lost 0 bases, with 16 bases between them. Looked up from germline, CDR1 is SGHRS and CDR2 is YFSETQ.

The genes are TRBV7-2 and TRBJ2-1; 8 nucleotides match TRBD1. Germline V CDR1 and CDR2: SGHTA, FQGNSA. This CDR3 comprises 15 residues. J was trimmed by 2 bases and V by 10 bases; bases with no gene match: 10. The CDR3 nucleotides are TGTGCCATCCAAGACAGGGGTAGCACCTACAATGAGCAGTTCTTC. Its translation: CAIQDRGSTYNEQFF.

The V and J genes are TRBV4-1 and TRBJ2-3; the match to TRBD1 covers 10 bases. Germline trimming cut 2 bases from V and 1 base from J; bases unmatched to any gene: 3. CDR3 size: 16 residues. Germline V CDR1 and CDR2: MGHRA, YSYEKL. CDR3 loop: CASSQSGTGGTDTQYF. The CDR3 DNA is TGCGCCAGCAGCCAATCCGGGACAGGGGGCACAGATACGCAGTATTTT.

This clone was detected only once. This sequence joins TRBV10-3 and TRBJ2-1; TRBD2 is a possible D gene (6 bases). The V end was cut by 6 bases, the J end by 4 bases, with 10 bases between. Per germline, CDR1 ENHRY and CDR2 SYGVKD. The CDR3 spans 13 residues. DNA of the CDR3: TGTGCCATCAGCCCACTAGCTTACAATGAGCAGTTCTTC. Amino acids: CAISPLAYNEQFF.

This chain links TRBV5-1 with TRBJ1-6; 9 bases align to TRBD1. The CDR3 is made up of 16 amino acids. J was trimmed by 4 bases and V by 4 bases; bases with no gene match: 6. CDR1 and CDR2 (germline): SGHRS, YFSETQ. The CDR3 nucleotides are TGCGCCAGCAGCGTACAGGGGGCGCGGTATAATTCACCCCTCCACTTT. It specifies CASSVQGARYNSPLHF.

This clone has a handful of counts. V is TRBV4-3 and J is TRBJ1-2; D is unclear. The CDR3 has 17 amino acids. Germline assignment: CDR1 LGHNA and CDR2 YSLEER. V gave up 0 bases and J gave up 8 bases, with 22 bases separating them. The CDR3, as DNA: TGCGCCAGCAGCCAAGATCCGGCGTCAGCCTCTAGGGTGGGCTACACCTTC. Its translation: CASSQDPASASRVGYTF.

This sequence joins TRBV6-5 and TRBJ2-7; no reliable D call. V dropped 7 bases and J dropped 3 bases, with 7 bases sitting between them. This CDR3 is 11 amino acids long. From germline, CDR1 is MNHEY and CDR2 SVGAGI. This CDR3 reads CASNSNYEQYF. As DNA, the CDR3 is TGTGCCAGCAACAGTAACTACGAGCAGTACTTC.

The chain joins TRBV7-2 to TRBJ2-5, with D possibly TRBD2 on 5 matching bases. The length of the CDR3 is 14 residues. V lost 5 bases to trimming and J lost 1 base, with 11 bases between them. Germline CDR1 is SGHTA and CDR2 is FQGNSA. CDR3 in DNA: TGTGCCAGCAGCCTTGGACTTTTCCAAGAGACCCAGTACTTC. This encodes CASSLGLFQETQYF.

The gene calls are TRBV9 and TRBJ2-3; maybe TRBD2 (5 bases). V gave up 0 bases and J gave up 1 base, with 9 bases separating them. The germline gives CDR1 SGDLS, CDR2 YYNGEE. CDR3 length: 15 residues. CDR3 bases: TGTGCCAGCAGCGTAGATTCCGGGGGCACAGATACGCAGTATTTT. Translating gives CASSVDSGGTDTQYF.

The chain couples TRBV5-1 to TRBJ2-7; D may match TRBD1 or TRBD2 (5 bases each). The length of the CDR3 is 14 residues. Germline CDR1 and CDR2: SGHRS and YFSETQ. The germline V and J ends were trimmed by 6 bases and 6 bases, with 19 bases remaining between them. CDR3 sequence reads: CASTWGIESGEQYF. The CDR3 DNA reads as TGCGCCAGCACCTGGGGGATCGAGAGCGGCGAGCAGTACTTC. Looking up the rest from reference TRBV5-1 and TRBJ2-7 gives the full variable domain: KAGVTQTPRYLIKTRGQQVTLSCSPISGHRSVSWYQQTPGQGLQFLFEYFSETQRNKGNFPGRFSGRQFSNSRSEMNVSTLELGDSALYLCASTWGIESGEQYFGPGTRLTVT.

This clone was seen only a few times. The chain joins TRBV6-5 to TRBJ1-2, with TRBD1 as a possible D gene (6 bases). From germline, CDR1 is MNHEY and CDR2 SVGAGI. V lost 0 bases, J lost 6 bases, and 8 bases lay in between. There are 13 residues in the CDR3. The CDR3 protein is CASSYSTGNGYTF. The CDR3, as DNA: TGTGCCAGCAGTTACTCGACAGGAAATGGCTACACCTTC.